Listed below are T cell receptor beta chains from one sample, sequenced in a study of blood T cell repertoires in COVID-19. Sequencing used immunoSEQ multiplex PCR; TCRdb keeps in-frame clones, though not all of them. This table has 110,000 to 150,000 clones, 82% appearing once. The material sequenced was peripheral blood. The source of these receptors is a woman older than 75 with acute or convalescent COVID-19. Both conserved end residues are part of each CDR3. A D gene is named only where the DNA matches it firmly. Size is stated for part of the rows, as once, few or many counts, or as a class when the clone is expanded.

NA	TRBD1	TRBV11-2	TRBJ2-1	CASSNRQGYWGNEQFF	TGTGCCAGCAGCAACAGACAGGGCTATTGGGGCAATGAGCAGTTCTTC
NA	NA	TRBV10-3	TRBJ1-4	CAIAAGSGYEKLFF	TGTGCCATCGCGGCAGGGTCAGGGTATGAAAAACTGTTTTTT
NA	NA	TRBV12-3/TRBV12-4	TRBJ1-2	CASSRTGIQVYTF	TGTGCCAGCAGCCGAACAGGGATTCAGGTCTACACCTTC
few	NA	TRBV3-1/TRBV3-2	TRBJ2-7	CASSQWGRMRYEQYF	TGTGCCAGCAGCCAATGGGGGAGGATGCGATACGAGCAGTACTTC
NA	TRBD2	TRBV19	TRBJ2-1	CASSILLAGGYSYNEQFF	TGTGCCAGTAGTATACTACTAGCGGGAGGATACTCCTACAATGAGCAGTTCTTC
NA	NA	TRBV19	TRBJ2-3	CASRDSTFTDTQYF	TGTGCCAGTAGGGACTCAACTTTCACAGATACGCAGTATTTT
NA	NA	TRBV20-1	TRBJ1-2	CSARDSQGYTF	TGCAGTGCTAGGGACAGTCAAGGCTACACCTTC
NA	NA	TRBV6-5	TRBJ1-4	CASSQVGGTNEKLFF	TGTGCCAGCAGCCAGGTCGGTGGGACTAATGAAAAACTGTTTTTT
NA	TRBD2	TRBV5-1	TRBJ2-1	CASSLDRTSGVREQFF	TGCGCCAGCAGCTTAGATAGGACTAGCGGGGTTCGTGAGCAGTTCTTC
NA	TRBD2	TRBV6-2/TRBV6-3	TRBJ2-7	CASSPLRTSGNEQYF	TGTGCCAGCAGTCCCCTACGGACTAGCGGGAACGAGCAGTACTTC
NA	TRBD2	TRBV9	TRBJ2-7	CASSPRGGLAGAAYEQYF	TGTGCCAGCAGCCCCCGGGGGGGGCTAGCGGGGGCCGCCTACGAGCAGTACTTC
NA	NA	TRBV3-1/TRBV3-2	TRBJ2-5	CASSPGDSSGETQYF	TGTGCCAGCAGCCCTGGGGACTCCTCGGGGGAGACCCAGTACTTC
NA	TRBD2	TRBV28	TRBJ2-1	CASSSTERGGPYNEQFF	TGTGCCAGCAGTTCCACCGAGCGGGGGGGCCCCTACAATGAGCAGTTCTTC
NA	TRBD2	TRBV28	TRBJ2-1	CASSLWERGAYNEQFF	TGTGCCAGCAGTTTATGGGAGCGGGGGGCGTACAATGAGCAGTTCTTC
NA	NA	TRBV4-1	TRBJ1-1	CASSRTVRDEAFF	TGCGCCAGCAGCCGGACCGTGAGGGATGAAGCTTTCTTT
NA	NA	TRBV28	TRBJ2-2	CASRQTGSTGELFF	TGTGCCAGCAGACAAACAGGGAGCACCGGGGAGCTGTTTTTT
NA	TRBD2	TRBV15	TRBJ2-3	CATSSRPSAGGLDTQYF	TGTGCCACCAGCAGTCGACCCTCCGCGGGGGGGCTCGATACGCAGTATTTT
NA	NA	TRBV15	TRBJ1-5	CATSRDGGRNQPQHF	TGTGCCACCAGCAGAGATGGCGGAAGGAATCAGCCCCAGCATTTT
NA	NA	TRBV7-9	TRBJ1-4	CASSFELWQDNEKLFF	TGTGCCAGCAGCTTTGAATTGTGGCAGGATAATGAAAAACTGTTTTTT
NA	NA	TRBV3-1/TRBV3-2	TRBJ2-5	CASSQGLRGSEETQYF	TGTGCCAGCAGCCAAGGATTGAGGGGGAGTGAAGAGACCCAGTACTTC
few	TRBD2	TRBV5-8	TRBJ2-3	CASSLGSSGGNTDTQYF	TGTGCCAGCAGCTTGGGTTCTAGCGGGGGAAACACAGATACGCAGTATTTT
NA	TRBD2	TRBV5-1	TRBJ2-3	CASTRSGGFTTDTQYF	TGCGCCAGCACTCGAAGCGGGGGGTTTACCACAGATACGCAGTATTTT
NA	NA	TRBV4-1	TRBJ1-3	CASKATPWQGRAGNTIYF	TGCGCCAGCAAAGCGACGCCGTGGCAGGGTAGGGCTGGAAACACCATATATTTT
NA	NA	TRBV6-5	TRBJ2-2	CASSGHNTGELFF	TGTGCCAGCAGCGGACATAACACCGGGGAGCTGTTTTTT
NA	TRBD2	TRBV29-1	TRBJ2-5	CSVFTGTKETQYF	TGCAGCGTTTTCACCGGGACTAAAGAGACCCAGTACTTC
once	NA	TRBV27	TRBJ1-2	CASSLGGIPYGYTF	TGTGCCAGCAGTTTAGGCGGCATCCCTTATGGCTACACCTTC
NA	TRBD1	TRBV15	TRBJ2-5	CATSREWDSKETQYF	TGTGCCACCAGCAGAGAATGGGACAGCAAAGAGACCCAGTACTTC
NA	NA	TRBV9	TRBJ2-3	CASRFQGAPTDTQYF	TGTGCCAGCAGATTTCAGGGTGCCCCCACAGATACGCAGTATTTT